The entry below describes one T cell receptor beta chain. The source of the sample is a study of siplizumab effects on memory and regulatory T cells. Assays covered about 10^5 TCR templates per sample. TCRdb's copy holds only in-frame clones and misses some; the assay was immunoSEQ multiplex PCR. Of some 100,000 clones listed, just over 90% are singletons. Trimming stripped 7 bases from V and 0 bases from J, with 12 bases between. The CDR3 covers 14 residues. The germline gives CDR1 LNHDA, CDR2 SQIVND (reference sequence). Sequencing was performed on Tregs sorted from blood. This chain connects TRBV19 to TRBJ1-2; D not resolved. This clonotype originated in a human donor in good health. CDR3 sequence (DNA): TGTGCCAGTAAACGGACGGGAGCTAACTATGGCTACACCTTC. Translated: CASKRTGANYGYTF. Full variable domain (rest looked up from reference TRBV19 and TRBJ1-2): DGGITQSPKYLFRKEGQNVTLSCEQNLNHDAMYWYRQDPGQGLRLIYYSQIVNDFQKGDIAEGYSVSREKKESFPLTVTSAQKNPTAFYLCASKRTGANYGYTFGSGTRLTVV.